Shown below are 28 T cell receptor beta chains from a single sample sequenced in a study of blood T cell repertoires in COVID-19. The protocol was immunoSEQ multiplex PCR, while the TCRdb copy is restricted to in-frame clones and leaves out a portion. The table lists some 110,000 clones, 86% of them singletons, with roughly 5.4% in the top ten. Sequenced input: peripheral blood. The receptors come from a human donor in a cohort sampled during active COVID-19.

V usage is TRBV5-1 and J usage is TRBJ2-7; TRBD2 matches 7 bases. V shed 4 bases, J shed 6 bases, and the junction held 19 bases outside the gene matches. The germline V gene encodes CDR1 SGHRS and CDR2 YFSETQ. The CDR3 is 17 amino acids. CDR3: CASSGRFAREGQFEQYF. DNA for the CDR3: TGCGCCAGCAGCGGTCGCTTCGCGAGGGAGGGCCAGTTCGAGCAGTACTTC.

The J gene is TRBJ2-1, the V gene TRBV6-4; perhaps TRBD2 as D (5 bases). Germline V gene data show CDR1 as MRHNA and CDR2 as SNTAGT. The V and J ends lost 6 bases and 0 bases respectively, with 15 bases between them. The CDR3 has 16 amino acids. CDR3: CASREDGHSSYNEQFF. Here the CDR3 DNA reads TGTGCCAGCAGGGAGGACGGGCATAGCTCCTACAATGAGCAGTTCTTC.

V is TRBV5-4 and J is TRBJ2-7, with 9 bases lining up with TRBD1. Germline V gene sequence: CDR1 SGHNT, CDR2 YYREEE (reference sequence). The CDR3 spans 15 residues. V shed 4 bases, J shed 3 bases, and the junction held 8 bases outside the gene matches. The CDR3 nucleotides are TGTGCCAGCAGCACCCGGACAGGGGCAAGCTACGAGCAGTACTTC. It specifies CASSTRTGASYEQYF.

The count of this clone is one. The CDR3 nucleotides are TGTGCCAGCAGTAGGGACTTCTACAATGAGCAGTTCTTC. Encoded protein: CASSRDFYNEQFF. This sequence joins TRBV6-6 and TRBJ2-1; possible D gene TRBD2, 6 bases. Trimming took off 5 bases at V and 3 bases at J, with 8 bases between the two ends. In germline, CDR1 is MNHNY, CDR2 SVGAGI (reference sequence). This CDR3 is built from 13 residues.

The rearrangement links TRBV27 to TRBJ2-5; tentative D call: TRBD2 (6 bases). V lost 6 bases to trimming and J lost 9 bases, with 14 bases between them. The CDR3 contains 12 residues. Germline V gene lookup returns CDR1 MNHEY and CDR2 SMNVEV (reference sequence). CDR3 DNA sequence: TGTGCCAGCAGCCCTCTTGGGGAGGCCCAGTACTTC. The encoded protein is CASSPLGEAQYF.

This chain links TRBV18 with TRBJ2-7; TRBD2 aligns across 10 bases. Germline-derived CDR1 and CDR2 are KGHSH and LQKENI. The CDR3 has 15 residues. The J segment lost 3 bases and the V segment lost 2 bases, leaving 4 bases of the junction unmatched. CDR3 sequence reads: CASSPASGSFYEQYF. The CDR3 region has the DNA TGTGCCAGCTCACCAGCTAGCGGGAGTTTCTACGAGCAGTACTTC. Full variable domain (outside the CDR3, taken from reference TRBV18 and TRBJ2-7): NAGVMQNPRHLVRRRGQEARLRCSPMKGHSHVYWYRQLPEEGLKFMVYLQKENIIDESGMPKERFSAEFPKEGPSILRIQQVVRGDSAAYFCASSPASGSFYEQYFGPGTRLTVT.

V usage is TRBV2 and J usage is TRBJ2-7; 7 positions match TRBD1. Trimming cost V 8 bases and J 2 bases; bases outside gene matches: 3. This CDR3 comprises 12 residues. Germline V gene data show CDR1 as SNHLY and CDR2 as FYNNEI. The chain's CDR3 is CASETGAYEQYF. The CDR3 DNA reads TGTGCCAGCGAAACAGGGGCCTACGAGCAGTACTTC. Supplemented by reference TRBV2 and TRBJ2-7, the full variable domain reads EPEVTQTPSHQVTQMGQEVILRCVPISNHLYFYWYRQILGQKVEFLVSFYNNEISEKSEIFDDQFSVERPDGSNFTLKIRSTKLEDSAMYFCASETGAYEQYFGPGTRLTVT.

The J gene is TRBJ2-1, the V gene TRBV18; unclear D gene. The V end lost 2 bases, the J end lost 4 bases, and 12 bases lay between the germline ends. CDR3 size: 15 residues. CDR1 is KGHSH and CDR2 is LQKENI in the germline V gene. DNA for the CDR3: TGTGCCAGCTCACCATCGAGACAAAAATACAATGAGCAGTTCTTC. This codes for CASSPSRQKYNEQFF.

The table lists this clone with a count of one. The rearrangement joins TRBV6-5 to TRBJ2-3, with a tentative D call TRBD2 (6 bases). V was pared by 8 bases and J by 2 bases, with 11 bases between. Germline loops: CDR1 MNHEY, CDR2 SVGAGI. The CDR3 extends over 13 amino acids. The CDR3 is CASWGEFTDTQYF. The CDR3 DNA is TGTGCCAGCTGGGGGGAATTCACAGATACGCAGTATTTT.

This clone was counted between two and nine times. The rearrangement links TRBV27 to TRBJ1-2; tentative D call: TRBD1 (5 bases). This CDR3 spans 14 amino acids. CDR1 MNHEY and CDR2 SMNVEV come from the germline V gene (reference sequence). The ends were cut back, 3 bases at V and 3 bases at J, with 11 bases in the middle. CDR3 nucleotides: TGTGCCAGCAGTTTGTGGGGAGGGGACTATGGCTACACCTTC. It translates to CASSLWGGDYGYTF.

The rearrangement joins TRBV7-6 to TRBJ2-1, with 13 positions matching TRBD2. This CDR3 is built from 17 residues. The ends lost 6 bases at V and 7 bases at J; junction bases unmatched: 12. The V gene's germline CDR1 is SGHVS and CDR2 FNYEAQ. CDR3 bases: TGTGCCAGCAGTAGCCATCCGGGACTAGCGGGAATGAATGAGCAGTTCTTC. This codes for CASSSHPGLAGMNEQFF.

V usage is TRBV19 and J usage is TRBJ2-7, with a tentative D call TRBD1 (6 bases). V lost 3 bases to trimming and J lost 6 bases, with 9 bases between them. The CDR3 covers 12 residues. The germline V gene encodes CDR1 LNHDA and CDR2 SQIVND (reference sequence). The CDR3, as DNA: TGTGCCAGTAGTATTGGGGGCGGCGAGCAGTACTTC. It codes for CASSIGGGEQYF.

Here the CDR3 reads CATSRGRADTEAFF. Here the CDR3 DNA reads TGTGCCACCAGCAGAGGGAGGGCGGACACTGAAGCTTTCTTT. The V call is TRBV15, the J call TRBJ1-1; no definite D call. The V and J ends lost 1 base and 3 bases respectively, with 9 bases between them. Germline values: CDR1 LNHNV, CDR2 YYDKDF (reference sequence). This CDR3 region has 14 residues. The full variable domain, its missing parts supplied by reference TRBV15 and TRBJ1-1, is DAMVIQNPRYQVTQFGKPVTLSCSQTLNHNVMYWYQQKSSQAPKLLFHYYDKDFNNEADTPDNFQSRRPNTSFCFLDIRSPGLGDTAMYLCATSRGRADTEAFFGQGTRLTVV.

The chain has TRBV3-1 (or the pseudogene TRBV3-2) and TRBJ2-7; a weak D match, TRBD1 (6 bases). V lost 7 bases to trimming and J lost 3 bases, with 16 bases between them. This CDR3 has 14 amino acids. Germline assignment: CDR1 LGHDT and CDR2 YNNKEL (reference sequence). The CDR3 spells CASIRDTGLYEQYF. CDR3 nucleotide sequence: TGTGCCAGCATCCGGGACACTGGACTCTACGAGCAGTACTTC.

This chain links TRBV7-9 with TRBJ2-7; 9 bases match TRBD1. Trimming took 5 bases from V and 1 from J; bases not matched to a gene: 6. CDR1 is SEHNR and CDR2 is FQNEAQ in the germline V gene (reference sequence). The CDR3 is 15 residues long. CDR3 coding DNA: TGTGCCAGCAGCCCACAGGGGGCGCAGTCCTACGAGCAGTACTTC. Residues: CASSPQGAQSYEQYF.

This clone was seen more than once but under ten times. The chain joins TRBV7-9 to TRBJ1-5; 7 positions agree with TRBD1. CDR3 length: 16 residues. From germline, CDR1 is SEHNR and CDR2 FQNEAQ (reference sequence). Losses at the gene ends were 1 base for V and 7 bases for J; bases not matched to a gene: 10. The CDR3 is CASSLGTGTALQPQHF. The CDR3 DNA reads as TGTGCCAGCAGCTTAGGTACCGGGACAGCTCTACAGCCCCAGCATTTT.

This chain joins TRBV6-1 and TRBJ1-2; D uncertain. The CDR3 sequence is 12 residues long. Deletions cut 2 bases from V and 5 bases from J, with 6 bases between. Germline CDR1 MNHNS, CDR2 SASEGT. CDR3 sequence: CASSEYQYGYTF. The CDR3 nucleotides are TGTGCCAGCAGTGAATATCAGTATGGCTACACCTTC.

The chain carries TRBV11-2 and TRBJ2-1; TRBD2 aligns across 9 bases. The ends lost 1 base at V and 15 bases at J; junction bases unmatched: 7. The CDR3 is made up of 13 amino acids. Germline V gene data show CDR1 as SGHAT and CDR2 as FQNNGV. CDR3 bases: TGTGCCAGCAGCTTAGGGTTCAGCGGGGGGATGTTCTTC. Its protein product is CASSLGFSGGMFF.

The genes are TRBV7-2 and TRBJ2-7; tentatively, D is TRBD2 (5 bases). Deletions cut 0 bases from V and 6 bases from J, with 9 bases between. This CDR3 comprises 13 residues. Germline values: CDR1 SGHTA, CDR2 FQGNSA. CDR3 sequence reads: CASSLAGVGEQYF. CDR3 nucleotides: TGTGCCAGCAGCTTAGCGGGAGTGGGCGAGCAGTACTTC.

The rearrangement links TRBV19 to TRBJ2-5, with 11 positions matching TRBD1. V dropped 4 bases and J dropped 9; count of bases not matched to a gene: 13. The germline CDR1 and CDR2 sequences are LNHDA and SQIVND (reference sequence). CDR3 size: 16 residues. CDR3 in DNA: TGTGCCAGTAGTAGCTTGGGGACAGGGGGGTCGTGGGCCCAGTACTTC. Translating it yields CASSSLGTGGSWAQYF.

This clone occurred once. V is TRBV30 and J is TRBJ2-1, with unresolved D. The CDR3 contains 13 residues. Germline V CDR1 and CDR2: GTSNPN, SVGIG (reference sequence). V was trimmed by 0 bases and J by 7 bases, leaving 10 bases between them. The CDR3, as DNA: TGTGCCTGGAGTGTTTTCAGTGTGAATGAGCAGTTCTTC. Protein sequence: CAWSVFSVNEQFF. Full variable domain (remainder filled in from reference TRBV30 and TRBJ2-1): SQTIHQWPATLVQPVGSPLSLECTVEGTSNPNLYWYRQAAGRGLQLLFYSVGIGQISSEVPQNLSASRPQDRQFILSSKKLLLSDSGFYLCAWSVFSVNEQFFGPGTRLTVL.

This clone was counted ten times or more. The chain couples TRBV12-3 or TRBV12-4 to TRBJ1-4, with D unclear. V was trimmed by 5 bases and J by 5 bases, leaving 3 bases between them. The CDR3 has 11 amino acids. CDR3 protein: CASSQNEKLFF. The CDR3 nucleotides are TGTGCCAGCAGTCAAAATGAAAAACTGTTTTTT.

The rearrangement uses TRBV5-1 and TRBJ2-7; 8 bases map to TRBD1. V dropped 4 bases and J dropped 0; count of bases not matched to a gene: 3. Germline CDR1 reads SGHRS; CDR2 reads YFSETQ. This CDR3 has 14 residues. This chain's CDR3 is CASSLQGGSYEQYF. The DNA for the CDR3 is TGCGCCAGCAGCCTACAGGGGGGCTCCTACGAGCAGTACTTC.

The chain recombines TRBV25-1 with TRBJ1-2; 8 bases align to TRBD1. The V segment lost 7 bases and the J segment 7 bases; nucleotides outside the gene matches: 14. This CDR3 contains 15 residues. Germline values: CDR1 MGHDK, CDR2 SYGVNS. The CDR3 bases are TGTGCCAGCACCCATAAAACAGGGGGTAGTCGTGGCTACACCTTC. Protein sequence: CASTHKTGGSRGYTF.

V usage is TRBV18 and J usage is TRBJ2-7; 8 positions agree with TRBD1. Germline V gives CDR1 KGHSH, CDR2 LQKENI. This CDR3 is built from 16 residues. J was trimmed by 2 bases and V by 5 bases; bases with no gene match: 11. DNA for the CDR3: TGTGCCAGCTCATCTACAGCCGGGACAGGACCCTACGAGCAGTACTTC. This sequence encodes CASSSTAGTGPYEQYF.

This clone is a singleton in its sample. This chain connects TRBV2 to TRBJ2-5; the D gene is possibly TRBD2 (6 bases). Germline loops: CDR1 SNHLY, CDR2 FYNNEI. Trimming shortened V by 4 bases and J by 4 bases, and 19 bases separated the two germline ends. This CDR3 comprises 16 residues. The CDR3 bases are TGTGCCAGCAGTGTGGGTCAGCGAGGAGGGCCAGAGACCCAGTACTTC. Translating it yields CASSVGQRGGPETQYF.

The rearrangement uses TRBV28 and TRBJ2-7, with D maybe TRBD1 (7 bases). The CDR3 has 12 amino acids. Trimming cost V 8 bases and J 7 bases, with 15 bases left between them. Germline CDR1 MDHEN, CDR2 SYDVKM. The CDR3 DNA reads as TGTGCCAGCGCACCCAGGGGGGAAGAGCAGTACTTC. Translation gives CASAPRGEEQYF.

The genes are TRBV7-9 and TRBJ2-7, with 7 positions matching TRBD2. V was clipped by 1 base and J by 2 bases; unmatched bases: 5. CDR1 is SEHNR, CDR2 FQNEAQ, per germline (reference sequence). This CDR3 is built from 15 residues. This CDR3 is CASSLEASGTYEQYF. CDR3 nucleotides: TGTGCCAGCAGCTTAGAGGCTAGCGGAACCTACGAGCAGTACTTC.